This T cell receptor (beta chain) appears in the sequencing data of a study of blood T cell repertoires in COVID-19 (TCRdb year 2020). With regard to the full study: The collaborator samples originated in the United States, Italy and Spain and spanned the acute and convalescent phases of COVID-19. The repertoires were released in a freely available public database meant as a resource for research on the immune response to SARS-CoV-2. The prospective study material was composed of cDNA or gDNA derived from T cells, B-cell-depleted T cells, or PBMCs. The samples were drawn from the first 160 participants of the ongoing ImmuneRACE study and from over 950 subjects provided by 6 global collaborators. The dataset comprised deeply sampled blood TCRbeta repertoires from subjects exposed to, actively infected with, or recovered from COVID-19. Sample metadata almost always included a de-identified subject ID, COVID-19 status, age in years and sex. Where HLA class I and class II types were available, the types were taken from metadata supplied by the sample provider, not from assay-based typing. Paper-wide results and their limitations: The quantity of clinical and demographic metadata differed by source and by participant and was supplied without curation.

Remarks on this clone: Its antigen remains unidentified. No much larger clonotype is one base removed from it; base qualities were not supplied.

TCRbeta CDR3 regions were amplified from genomic DNA using the immunoSEQ Assay, a bias-controlled multiplex PCR. The source study handled its data this way. Nucleated cell counts per sample were estimated from amplification of reference gene primers within the assay. Sequence reads were collapsed and filtered to measure the absolute abundance of every unique TCRbeta CDR3 rearrangement. Productive Simpson clonality was computed per sample as the square root of Simpson's diversity index over productive rearrangements. TCRdb's version of the immuneACCESS table is confined to in-frame rearrangements and falls short of the full clone set. An unresolved V gene accounts for under half of the shortfall where checked; the remainder is of unknown origin. The DNA was the basis for D and trimming; V, J and clone size are from that table. The sample has 250,000 to 300,000 clones on record, around 90% of them singletons. The ten largest make up 2.2% of the sample.

Samples from volunteer blood donors who had recovered from COVID-19 were contributed by a second Seattle source. Each collaborating institution followed its own protocols to collect whole blood in K2EDTA tubes. For TCRbeta analysis, collaborator samples were shipped as frozen whole blood, as isolated PBMCs, or as DNA extracted from either sample type. The sequenced material came from peripheral blood. This clonotype was sampled from a woman aged 45 to 65 who had recovered from COVID-19.

The base sequence is TGCGCCAGCAGCTATGGACTAGCGGGAGTCTATGAGCAGTTCTTC. The resulting protein is CASSYGLAGVYEQFF. The receptor chain draws on TRBV4-3 and TRBJ2-1; 13 of the junction bases match TRBD2. The CDR3 starts with the cysteine, ends with the phenylalanine, and has 15 residues. Only the CDR3 DNA stays, 45 bases, in frame from base 1. V and J are trimmed by 5 bases and 8 bases, and the gene matches miss 6 bases of the junction. CDR1 LGHNA and CDR2 YSLEER were looked up in the germline V gene.